This T cell receptor beta chain was captured by sequencing in a study of vaccination and CD4 T cells after COVID-19. Across the study: Cells received overlapping spike peptides from SARS-CoV-2, HCoV-NL63, HCoV-OC43 and HCoV-229E as stimulation. General study results and limits: Sampling was limited to relatively few convalescent patients, with no early post-infection timepoints studied.

Regarding treatment: roughly ten-day PBMC culture with coronavirus spike peptide pools or control peptides (ViraFEST assay). Scientists separated out CD4+ T cells through negative selection following 10 days in culture. An Oncomine TCR Beta short-read assay was used to sequence the DNA from cultured CD4+ T cells. One entry per CDR3 protein results from TCRdb running MiXCR on the PCR reads. Of more than 15,000 distinct CDR3 sequences listed, around 40% were seen once; the top ten hold 25% to 35%. Points on this clonotype: Its antigen is currently unknown.

This specimen was CD4+ T cells from blood, cultured in vitro, taken before SARS-CoV-2 vaccination. The clonotype comes from a human donor who received a COVID-19 vaccine.

The CDR3 here is CAWSRDRGQPQHF. The DNA of the CDR3 is TGTGCCTGGAGTCGGGACAGGGGTCAGCCCCAGCATTTT. V gene TRBV30 combines with J gene TRBJ1-5, with 10 positions matching TRBD1. CDR1 GTSNPN and CDR2 SVGIG come from the germline V gene (reference sequence). This CDR3 is built from 13 residues. Trimming removed 2 bases from V and 6 bases from J; junction bases left unmatched: 1.